One sample yielded the 29 T cell receptor beta chains listed below, sequenced in a study of technical replicates of blood from a handful of donors. Sequencing was performed with immunoSEQ multiplex PCR; in TCRdb, only in-frame clones are kept and a portion is missing. The sample contains 9,500 to 15,000 clones, 80% to 95% of which appear only once. Material: PBMCs. The receptor set was obtained from a human donor in good health.

The rearrangement joins TRBV9 to TRBJ2-7; TRBD2 matches at 14 bases. CDR1 is SGDLS and CDR2 is YYNGEE in the germline V gene. The V segment lost 2 bases and the J segment 0 bases; nucleotides outside the gene matches: 7. The CDR3 has 18 residues. The CDR3 loop reads CASSVGTSGSLSSYEQYF. CDR3 DNA: TGTGCCAGCAGCGTCGGGACTAGCGGGAGCCTTAGCTCCTACGAGCAGTACTTC.

This clone came up a few times. The V call is TRBV30, the J call TRBJ2-2; 7 nucleotides line up with TRBD2. CDR1 GTSNPN and CDR2 SVGIG come from the germline V gene (reference sequence). With 2 bases clipped from V and 6 bases from J, the junction kept 6 bases outside the gene matches. This CDR3 contains 14 residues. The CDR3 reads CAWSSGLAAGELFF. The CDR3 DNA follows: TGTGCCTGGAGTTCCGGGCTAGCGGCCGGGGAGCTGTTTTTT.

V is TRBV27 and J is TRBJ1-5; maybe TRBD1 (5 bases). Per germline, CDR1 MNHEY and CDR2 SMNVEV (reference sequence). Trimming shortened V by 2 bases and J by 0 bases, and 11 bases separated the two germline ends. There are 16 residues in the CDR3. Written as DNA, the CDR3 is TGTGCCAGCAGTTTAATTGGAGGGGATAGCAATCAGCCCCAGCATTTT. Encoded protein: CASSLIGGDSNQPQHF.

The rearrangement links TRBV6-5 to TRBJ2-7, with D tentatively TRBD2 (7 bases). CDR3 length equals 15 residues. The V gene lost 7 bases and the J gene lost 2 bases, with 18 bases spanning the gap. Germline V gene lookup returns CDR1 MNHEY and CDR2 SVGAGI. The CDR3 is CASTRRGGGPYEQYF. The CDR3 DNA reads TGTGCCAGCACCCGGAGGGGGGGCGGTCCCTACGAGCAGTACTTC.

CDR3 sequence: CASSPRGQGTSEAFF. The DNA for the CDR3 is TGTGCCAGCAGCCCCCGAGGACAGGGAACATCTGAAGCTTTCTTT. The V call is TRBV7-3, the J call TRBJ1-1, with 8 bases lining up with TRBD1. CDR3 length: 15 residues. V shed 5 bases, J shed 6 bases, and the junction held 11 bases outside the gene matches. Germline V gives CDR1 SGHTA, CDR2 FQGTGA. Drawing the rest from reference TRBV7-3 and TRBJ1-1, the complete variable domain is GAGVSQTPSNKVTEKGKYVELRCDPISGHTALYWYRQSLGQGPEFLIYFQGTGAADDSGLPNDRFFAVRPEGSVSTLKIQRTERGDSAVYLCASSPRGQGTSEAFFGQGTRLTVV.

A single count supports this clone. V and J are TRBV7-7 and TRBJ2-2, with D unresolved. Germline V gene data show CDR1 as SSHAT and CDR2 as FNYEAQ (reference sequence). The length of the CDR3 is 15 residues. Between the trimmed V and J ends, which lost 5 bases and 3 bases, there was a span of 13 bases. DNA for the CDR3: TGTGCCAGCAGCCCCCTGTACGAGTACACCGGGGAGCTGTTTTTT. Amino acid sequence: CASSPLYEYTGELFF.

This clone was detected only a few times. The chain is built from TRBV4-2 and TRBJ2-7; 8 bases line up with TRBD2. Per the germline V gene, CDR1 is LGHNA and CDR2 is YNFKEQ. Unmatched junction bases numbered 11, after V lost 0 bases and J lost 4 bases. The CDR3 covers 17 residues. CDR3 sequence reads: CASSQEGLAGFVYEQYF. The CDR3 DNA reads as TGTGCCAGCAGCCAAGAAGGGCTAGCGGGTTTCGTATACGAGCAGTACTTC.

This rearrangement joins TRBV28 to TRBJ2-1; no firm D call. V was clipped by 6 bases and J by 4 bases, with 16 bases between them. The CDR3 contains 15 residues. CDR1 and CDR2 from the germline V gene are MDHEN and SYDVKM. CDR3 DNA sequence: TGTGCCAGCAGCGCCCCGAGAACAGTATACAATGAGCAGTTCTTC. Encoded protein: CASSAPRTVYNEQFF.

The CDR3 nucleotides are TGTGCCAGCAGTTACGGCGGGAGGGGGTACAATGAGCAGTTCTTC. Protein sequence: CASSYGGRGYNEQFF. The chain combines TRBV6-7 with TRBJ2-1; TRBD2 matches at 9 bases. TRBV6-7 is sorted into the ORF group, with uncertain function. The V and J ends lost 2 bases and 4 bases, in that order; junction bases with no gene match: 3. CDR3 size: 15 residues.

This CDR3 reads CATSRGQTETQYF. CDR3 coding DNA: TGTGCCACCAGCCGCGGACAGACGGAGACCCAGTACTTC. This sequence joins TRBV15 and TRBJ2-5; possible D gene TRBD1, 6 bases. V dropped 5 bases and J dropped 5 bases, with 12 bases sitting between them. This CDR3 spans 13 amino acids. Germline loops: CDR1 LNHNV, CDR2 YYDKDF (reference sequence).

The V gene is TRBV18, the J gene TRBJ1-1; the match to TRBD1 covers 8 bases. The CDR3 loop spans 17 amino acids. V trimming: 4 bases; J trimming: 1 base; junction bases outside the gene matches: 11. Germline CDR1 KGHSH, CDR2 LQKENI. For the CDR3, the DNA is TGTGCCAGCTCACGTATTTTTATACAGGGGGAGAACACTGAAGCTTTCTTT. This encodes CASSRIFIQGENTEAFF.

This chain connects TRBV30 to TRBJ2-2; 9 bases line up with TRBD1. Germline trimming cut 7 bases from V and 0 bases from J; bases unmatched to any gene: 9. CDR1 and CDR2 from the germline V gene are GTSNPN and SVGIG (reference sequence). The CDR3 is 16 amino acids. The CDR3 here is CASTGTGLANTGELFF. The DNA of the CDR3 is TGTGCCTCAACCGGGACAGGGCTAGCGAACACCGGGGAGCTGTTTTTT. Variable domain in full (rest from reference TRBV30 and TRBJ2-2): SQTIHQWPATLVQPVGSPLSLECTVEGTSNPNLYWYRQAAGRGLQLLFYSVGIGQISSEVPQNLSASRPQDRQFILSSKKLLLSDSGFYLCASTGTGLANTGELFFGEGSRLTVL.

This chain connects TRBV27 to TRBJ2-3; D is unresolved. CDR3 size: 14 residues. Germline V lookup: CDR1 MNHEY, CDR2 SMNVEV (reference sequence). Trimming cost V 5 bases and J 0 bases, with 9 bases left between them. CDR3 in amino acids: CASSTQASTDTQYF. The CDR3 bases are TGTGCCAGCAGTACGCAGGCTAGCACAGATACGCAGTATTTT.

V is TRBV5-6 and J is TRBJ1-2, with a possible D match to TRBD1 (6 bases). Germline V lookup: CDR1 SGHDT, CDR2 YYEEEE. The CDR3 totals 14 residues. Trimming removed 1 base at V and 5 bases at J, with 12 bases between. The CDR3 loop is CASSLIGQGYGYTF. The CDR3 region has the DNA TGTGCCAGCAGCTTGATTGGGCAGGGGTATGGCTACACCTTC. Based on the CDR3 plus reference TRBV5-6 and TRBJ1-2, the full variable domain is DAGVTQSPTHLIKTRGQQVTLRCSPKSGHDTVSWYQQALGQGPQFIFQYYEEEERQRGNFPDRFSGHQFPNYSSELNVNALLLGDSALYLCASSLIGQGYGYTFGSGTRLTVV.

This chain links TRBV5-6 with TRBJ2-7, with 8 bases that match TRBD2. The V segment lost 4 bases and the J segment 7 bases; nucleotides outside the gene matches: 4. This CDR3 contains 12 residues. Per germline, CDR1 SGHDT and CDR2 YYEEEE. CDR3 DNA sequence: TGTGCCAGCAGCCCCGGGACTAGTGAGCAGTACTTC. This translates into CASSPGTSEQYF.

This rearrangement joins TRBV11-2 to TRBJ2-4; 7 bases are shared with TRBD2. V trimming: 3 bases; J trimming: 2 bases; junction bases outside the gene matches: 7. The germline V gene has CDR1 SGHAT and CDR2 FQNNGV. The CDR3 length is 16 residues. CDR3 loop: CASSFYGEGTKNIQYF. CDR3 bases: TGTGCCAGCAGCTTTTACGGGGAGGGGACCAAAAACATTCAGTACTTC.

The chain links TRBV19 to TRBJ1-5, with TRBD1 identical over 10 bases. The V gene end was trimmed by 5 bases and the J gene end by 5 bases; junction bases not matched to a gene: 6. This CDR3 has 15 amino acids. Germline loops: CDR1 LNHDA, CDR2 SQIVND (reference sequence). CDR3 DNA: TGTGCCAGTAGTGGGACAGGGGAGGGTTATCAGCCCCAGCATTTT. Amino acids: CASSGTGEGYQPQHF.

This chain links TRBV2 with TRBJ2-3, with D perhaps TRBD1 (7 bases). Germline V CDR1 and CDR2: SNHLY, FYNNEI. This CDR3 contains 19 residues. V was pared by 8 bases and J by 2 bases, with 29 bases between. CDR3 DNA: TGTGCCAGCTCACGGTCTTTCTACCCAGGGGGGACACACACAGATACGCAGTATTTT. Translated: CASSRSFYPGGTHTDTQYF. Supplemented by reference TRBV2 and TRBJ2-3, the full variable domain reads EPEVTQTPSHQVTQMGQEVILRCVPISNHLYFYWYRQILGQKVEFLVSFYNNEISEKSEIFDDQFSVERPDGSNFTLKIRSTKLEDSAMYFCASSRSFYPGGTHTDTQYFGPGTRLTVL.

The V and J genes are TRBV19 and TRBJ1-1; D might be TRBD1 (6 bases). The CDR3 is made up of 13 amino acids. The V end was cut by 6 bases, the J end by 3 bases, with 11 bases between. From germline, CDR1 is LNHDA and CDR2 SQIVND (reference sequence). CDR3 DNA sequence: TGTGCCAGTAGACTCGGACAGTACACTGAAGCTTTCTTT. Amino acid sequence: CASRLGQYTEAFF.

The chain joins TRBV28 to TRBJ1-2; 10 positions match TRBD1. The V segment lost 8 bases and the J segment 2 bases; nucleotides outside the gene matches: 8. Germline CDR1 reads MDHEN; CDR2 reads SYDVKM. The CDR3 contains 15 residues. For the CDR3, the DNA is TGTGCCAGCGGAGGGGAGGGACAGGGGAACTATGGCTACACCTTC. Protein product: CASGGEGQGNYGYTF.

The rearrangement links TRBV11-2 to TRBJ2-4; 8 positions agree with TRBD1. The CDR3 contains 15 residues. V lost 4 bases, J lost 8 bases, and 10 bases stayed unmatched. CDR1 is SGHAT, CDR2 FQNNGV, per germline. CDR3 protein: CASSSPGGQAYIQYF. In DNA, the CDR3 is TGTGCCAGCAGCTCCCCCGGGGGACAGGCGTACATTCAGTACTTC.

In this sample, this clone turned up a few times. The chain has TRBV7-9 and TRBJ1-2, with TRBD1 identical over 11 bases. Germline lookup yields CDR1 SEHNR and CDR2 FQNEAQ (reference sequence). V gave up 5 bases and J gave up 6 bases; unmatched junction bases: 11. The CDR3 covers 16 residues. DNA for the CDR3: TGTGCCAGCAGCGTGGGACAGGGGGTGAACTTTAATGGCTACACCTTC. This encodes CASSVGQGVNFNGYTF. Filled out from reference TRBV7-9 and TRBJ1-2, the complete variable domain reads DTGVSQNPRHKITKRGQNVTFRCDPISEHNRLYWYRQTLGQGPEFLTYFQNEAQLEKSRLLSDRFSAERPKGSFSTLEIQRTEQGDSAMYLCASSVGQGVNFNGYTFGSGTRLTVV.

The gene calls are TRBV7-9 and TRBJ2-3; TRBD1 might be the D (5 bases). CDR3 length equals 14 residues. The V end was cut by 3 bases, the J end by 5 bases, with 12 bases between. CDR1 and CDR2 (germline): SEHNR, FQNEAQ (reference sequence). The CDR3 sequence is CASSFQGFKDTQYF. As DNA, the CDR3 is TGTGCCAGCAGCTTCCAGGGTTTTAAAGATACGCAGTATTTT.

For the CDR3, the DNA is TGTGCCAGCAGTTTAGGCGTCAGGGCGAGCACAGATACGCAGTATTTT. Amino acid sequence: CASSLGVRASTDTQYF. The chain is built from TRBV27 and TRBJ2-3, with a weak D call TRBD1 (5 bases). Germline loops: CDR1 MNHEY, CDR2 SMNVEV (reference sequence). CDR3 length: 16 amino acids. Trimming cost V 2 bases and J 0 bases, with 12 bases left between them.

The chain recombines TRBV2 with TRBJ1-5; a possible D gene is TRBD1 (5 bases). In germline, CDR1 is SNHLY, CDR2 FYNNEI. V was trimmed by 2 bases and J by 6 bases, leaving 11 bases between them. The CDR3 has 14 residues. The CDR3 region is CASSEQGGSQPQHF. CDR3 in DNA: TGTGCCAGCAGTGAACAGGGCGGTAGTCAGCCCCAGCATTTT. Supplemented by reference TRBV2 and TRBJ1-5, the full variable domain reads EPEVTQTPSHQVTQMGQEVILRCVPISNHLYFYWYRQILGQKVEFLVSFYNNEISEKSEIFDDQFSVERPDGSNFTLKIRSTKLEDSAMYFCASSEQGGSQPQHFGDGTRLSIL.

This rearrangement joins TRBV6-5 to TRBJ2-2, with a possible D match to TRBD2 (5 bases). V lost 0 bases and J lost 5, with 10 bases in between. There are 15 residues in the CDR3. Germline-derived CDR1 and CDR2 are MNHEY and SVGAGI. The CDR3 sequence is CASSYSSRRTGELFF. The CDR3, as DNA: TGTGCCAGCAGTTACTCGAGCCGGAGGACCGGGGAGCTGTTTTTT.

The chain couples TRBV19 to TRBJ1-5; D possibly corresponds to TRBD1 (6 bases). The CDR3 loop spans 15 amino acids. CDR1 and CDR2 from the germline V gene are LNHDA and SQIVND (reference sequence). V was cut by 3 bases and J by 2 bases, with 11 bases left in between. The DNA for the CDR3 is TGTGCCAGTAGTATTTCCAGGGGAGGCAATCAGCCCCAGCATTTT. It translates to CASSISRGGNQPQHF. Complete variable domain (other parts from reference TRBV19 and TRBJ1-5): DGGITQSPKYLFRKEGQNVTLSCEQNLNHDAMYWYRQDPGQGLRLIYYSQIVNDFQKGDIAEGYSVSREKKESFPLTVTSAQKNPTAFYLCASSISRGGNQPQHFGDGTRLSIL.

The chain carries TRBV6-1 and TRBJ2-2; 8 bases are a match to TRBD2. Trimming took 4 bases from V and 1 from J; bases not matched to a gene: 2. The CDR3 sequence is 15 residues long. CDR1 and CDR2 (germline): MNHNS, SASEGT. The CDR3: CASSATSGNTGELFF. The CDR3 coding sequence is TGTGCCAGCAGTGCTACTAGCGGGAACACCGGGGAGCTGTTTTTT.

This chain uses TRBV7-9 with TRBJ2-7, with D possibly TRBD2 on 5 matching bases. In germline, CDR1 is SEHNR, CDR2 FQNEAQ (reference sequence). CDR3 length equals 15 residues. V was trimmed by 5 bases and J by 0 bases, leaving 14 bases between them. CDR3 sequence reads: CASSPRTSPSYEQYF. The CDR3, as DNA: TGTGCCAGCAGCCCCCGGACTTCGCCCTCCTACGAGCAGTACTTC.